A selection of T cell receptor beta chains follows, all from one sample in a study of blood T cell repertoires in COVID-19. TCRdb's copy holds only in-frame clones and misses some; the assay was immunoSEQ multiplex PCR. The sample lists around 200,000 clones; around 84% were seen once. The sequencing input was peripheral blood. The receptors were sampled from a man aged 35-49 years with active or convalescent COVID-19. Both conserved end residues are part of each CDR3. A D gene is named only where the DNA matches it firmly. Clone size is given for some rows only: seen once, a few or many times, or a class if the clone is expanded.

j_gene,abundance,v_gene,d_gene,CDR3aa,CDR3nt
TRBJ2-7,NA,TRBV6-2/TRBV6-3,TRBD1,CASSYSQGAIDEQYF,TGTGCCAGCAGTTACTCTCAGGGGGCGATCGACGAGCAGTACTTC
TRBJ1-2,NA,TRBV10-3,NA,CASTGSTANYGYTF,TGTGCCAGTACAGGGAGTACAGCTAACTATGGCTACACCTTC
TRBJ1-1,NA,TRBV7-2,TRBD1,CASSLGLRDSTEAFF,TGTGCCAGCAGCTTAGGCCTACGGGACAGCACTGAAGCTTTCTTT
TRBJ2-7,NA,TRBV2,NA,CASSGGTGLSYEQYF,TGTGCCAGCAGTGGGGGCACAGGGCTCTCCTACGAGCAGTACTTC
TRBJ1-2,NA,TRBV9,NA,CASSGDRNYGYTF,TGTGCCAGCAGCGGCGACAGGAACTATGGCTACACCTTC
TRBJ1-1,NA,TRBV6-5,TRBD1,CASRLDSRGTEAFF,TGTGCCAGCAGGCTGGACTCCAGGGGGACTGAAGCTTTCTTT
TRBJ1-2,NA,TRBV28,NA,CASSNGRGRDYGYTF,TGTGCCAGCAGCAATGGGAGAGGGAGGGACTATGGCTACACCTTC
TRBJ2-7,NA,TRBV18,TRBD1,CASSPPVGQGDEQYF,TGTGCCAGCTCACCACCAGTGGGACAGGGTGACGAGCAGTACTTC
TRBJ2-1,NA,TRBV18,TRBD1,CASSPGQGSDNEQFF,TGTGCCAGCTCACCGGGACAGGGCTCGGACAATGAGCAGTTCTTC
TRBJ2-7,NA,TRBV28,NA,CASGQKFYEQYF,TGTGCCAGCGGGCAGAAGTTCTACGAGCAGTACTTC
TRBJ1-5,NA,TRBV12-3/TRBV12-4,NA,CASCPYSNQPQHF,TGTGCCAGTTGTCCTTATAGCAATCAGCCCCAGCATTTT
TRBJ1-2,once,TRBV29-1,NA,CSAPFRGSNYGYTF,TGCAGCGCCCCCTTCCGGGGTTCTAACTATGGCTACACCTTC
TRBJ1-3,once,TRBV9,NA,CASSPVPGARNTIYF,TGTGCCAGCAGCCCCGTCCCTGGGGCACGAAACACCATATATTTT
TRBJ2-7,NA,TRBV28,TRBD2,CASSSDWTRGVYEQYF,TGTGCCAGCAGTTCCGACTGGACTAGAGGCGTCTACGAGCAGTACTTC
TRBJ2-7,NA,TRBV6-5,TRBD1,CASRRGLSYEQYF,TGTGCCAGCAGGAGGGGGCTGTCCTACGAGCAGTACTTC
TRBJ1-6,NA,TRBV5-4,NA,CASSWGGGGALLNSPLHF,TGTGCCAGCAGCTGGGGGGGAGGGGGGGCCCTACTTAATTCACCCCTCCACTTT
TRBJ2-5,NA,TRBV7-8,TRBD2,CASTVQRGAWETQYF,TGTGCCAGCACCGTCCAGCGGGGGGCCTGGGAGACCCAGTACTTC
TRBJ2-7,NA,TRBV5-8,TRBD1,CASSRTGVGQTYEQYF,TGTGCCAGCAGCCGTACAGGGGTTGGGCAAACCTACGAGCAGTACTTC
TRBJ1-5,few,TRBV29-1,NA,CSVGARDQPQHF,TGCAGCGTTGGGGCCAGGGATCAGCCCCAGCATTTT
TRBJ1-2,once,TRBV3-1/TRBV3-2,NA,CASSQVNRGGYTF,TGTGCCAGCAGCCAAGTGAATCGGGGTGGCTACACCTTC